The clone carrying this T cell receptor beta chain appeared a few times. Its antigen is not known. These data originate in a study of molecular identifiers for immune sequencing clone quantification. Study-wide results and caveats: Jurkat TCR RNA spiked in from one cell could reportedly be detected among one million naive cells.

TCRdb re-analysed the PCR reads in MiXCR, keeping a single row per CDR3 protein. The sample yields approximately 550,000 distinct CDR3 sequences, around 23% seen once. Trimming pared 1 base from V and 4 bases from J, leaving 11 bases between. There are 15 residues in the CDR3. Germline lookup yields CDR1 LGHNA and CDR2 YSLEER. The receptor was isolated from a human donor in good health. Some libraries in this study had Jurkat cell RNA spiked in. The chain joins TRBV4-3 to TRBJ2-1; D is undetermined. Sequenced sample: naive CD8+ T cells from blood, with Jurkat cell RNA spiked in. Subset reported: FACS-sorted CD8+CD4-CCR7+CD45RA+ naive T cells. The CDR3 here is CASSQADSLYNEQFF. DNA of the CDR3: TGCGCCAGCAGCCAAGCCGACTCCCTATACAATGAGCAGTTCTTC.